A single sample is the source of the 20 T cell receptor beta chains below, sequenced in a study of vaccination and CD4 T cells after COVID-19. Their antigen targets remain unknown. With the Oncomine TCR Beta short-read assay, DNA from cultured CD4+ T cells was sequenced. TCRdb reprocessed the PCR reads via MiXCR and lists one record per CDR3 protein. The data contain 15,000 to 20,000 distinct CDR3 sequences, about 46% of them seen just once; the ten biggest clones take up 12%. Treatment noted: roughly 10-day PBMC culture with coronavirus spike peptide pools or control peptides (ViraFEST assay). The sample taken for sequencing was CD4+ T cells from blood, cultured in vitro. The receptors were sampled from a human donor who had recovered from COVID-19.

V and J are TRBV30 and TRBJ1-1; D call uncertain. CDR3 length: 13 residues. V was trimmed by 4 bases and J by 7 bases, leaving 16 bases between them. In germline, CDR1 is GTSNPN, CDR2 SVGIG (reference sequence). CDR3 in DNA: TGTGCCTGGACCGACCAAGTAGGCCTTGAAGCTTTCTTT. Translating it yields CAWTDQVGLEAFF.

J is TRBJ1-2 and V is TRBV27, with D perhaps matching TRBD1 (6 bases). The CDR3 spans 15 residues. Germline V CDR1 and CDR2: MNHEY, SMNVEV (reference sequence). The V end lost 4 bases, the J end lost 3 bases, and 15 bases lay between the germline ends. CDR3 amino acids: CASSSRGQGYYGYTF. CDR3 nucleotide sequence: TGTGCCAGCAGTTCCCGGGGGCAGGGGTACTATGGCTACACCTTC.

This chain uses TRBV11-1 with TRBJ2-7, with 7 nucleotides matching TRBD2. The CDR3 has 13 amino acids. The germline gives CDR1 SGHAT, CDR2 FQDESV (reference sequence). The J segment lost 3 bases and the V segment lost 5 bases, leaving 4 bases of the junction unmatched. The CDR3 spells CASSAGRGYEQYF. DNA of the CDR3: TGTGCCAGCAGCGCAGGGAGGGGCTACGAGCAGTACTTC.

The CDR3 coding sequence is TGTGCCAGCAGCTTGGGGTGGGACAGCCTAAATTCACCCCTCCACTTT. It specifies CASSLGWDSLNSPLHF. The chain couples TRBV5-6 to TRBJ1-6; the match to TRBD1 covers 7 bases. CDR1 is SGHDT and CDR2 is YYEEEE in the germline V gene. CDR3 length: 16 amino acids. The V and J ends lost 0 bases and 7 bases, in that order; junction bases with no gene match: 7.

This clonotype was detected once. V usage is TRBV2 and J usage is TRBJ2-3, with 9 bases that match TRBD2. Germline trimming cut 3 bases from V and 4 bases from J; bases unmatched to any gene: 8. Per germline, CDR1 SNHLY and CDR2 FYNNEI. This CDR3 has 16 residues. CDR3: CASSENSGSLADTQYF. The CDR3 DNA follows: TGTGCCAGCAGTGAGAATAGCGGGAGCCTAGCAGATACGCAGTATTTT.

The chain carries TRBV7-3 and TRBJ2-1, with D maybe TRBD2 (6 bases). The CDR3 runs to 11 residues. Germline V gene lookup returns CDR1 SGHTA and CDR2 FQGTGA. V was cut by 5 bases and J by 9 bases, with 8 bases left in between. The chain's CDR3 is CASSAGGEQFF. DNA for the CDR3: TGTGCCAGCAGCGCCGGGGGTGAGCAGTTCTTC.

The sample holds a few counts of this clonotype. The CDR3 spells CSAIRDRANSPLHF. The DNA of the CDR3 is TGCAGTGCTATCCGGGACAGGGCCAATTCACCCCTCCACTTT. The chain combines TRBV20-1 with TRBJ1-6; 9 nucleotides agree with TRBD1. The germline V gene encodes CDR1 DFQATT and CDR2 SNEGSKA (reference sequence). The V segment lost 4 bases and the J segment 7 bases; nucleotides outside the gene matches: 5. The CDR3 length is 14 residues.

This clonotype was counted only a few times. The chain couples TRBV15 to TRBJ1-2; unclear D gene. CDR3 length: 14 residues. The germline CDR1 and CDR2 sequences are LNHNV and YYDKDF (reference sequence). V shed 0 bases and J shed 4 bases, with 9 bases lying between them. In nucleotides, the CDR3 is TGTGCCACCAGCAGAGATAGCACAACCTATGGCTACACCTTC. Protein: CATSRDSTTYGYTF.

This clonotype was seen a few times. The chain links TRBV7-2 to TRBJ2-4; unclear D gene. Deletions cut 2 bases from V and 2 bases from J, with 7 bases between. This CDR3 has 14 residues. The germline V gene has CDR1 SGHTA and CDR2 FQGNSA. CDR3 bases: TGTGCCAGCAGCTTAACGAGTTCCAAAAACATTCAGTACTTC. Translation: CASSLTSSKNIQYF.

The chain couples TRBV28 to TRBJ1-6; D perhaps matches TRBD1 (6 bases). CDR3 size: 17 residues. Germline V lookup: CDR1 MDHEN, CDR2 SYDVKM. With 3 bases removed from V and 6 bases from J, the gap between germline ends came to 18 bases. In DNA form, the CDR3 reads TGTGCCAGCAGTTTGGGGGGGGCAGGGTCATCTAATTCACCCCTCCACTTT. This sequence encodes CASSLGGAGSSNSPLHF.

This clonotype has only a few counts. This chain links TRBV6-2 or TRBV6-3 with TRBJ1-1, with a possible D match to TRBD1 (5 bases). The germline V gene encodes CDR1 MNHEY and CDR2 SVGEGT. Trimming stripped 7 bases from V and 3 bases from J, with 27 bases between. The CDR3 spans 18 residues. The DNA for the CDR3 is TGTGCCAGCATTTTCTCCTTCGACGGGGCTAGGAAGTACACTGAAGCTTTCTTT. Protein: CASIFSFDGARKYTEAFF.

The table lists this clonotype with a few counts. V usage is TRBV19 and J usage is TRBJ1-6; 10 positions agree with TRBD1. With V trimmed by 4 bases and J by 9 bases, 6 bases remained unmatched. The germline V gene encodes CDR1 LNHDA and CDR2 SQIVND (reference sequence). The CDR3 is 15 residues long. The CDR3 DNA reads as TGTGCCAGTAGTACCTCGACAGGGGGCGGTTCACCCCTCCACTTT. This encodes CASSTSTGGGSPLHF.

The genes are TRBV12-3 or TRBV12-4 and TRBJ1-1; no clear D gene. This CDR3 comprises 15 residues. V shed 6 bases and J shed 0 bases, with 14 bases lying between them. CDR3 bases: TGTGCCAGCAGCTTAATGGACGCGATGAACACTGAAGCTTTCTTT. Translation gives CASSLMDAMNTEAFF.

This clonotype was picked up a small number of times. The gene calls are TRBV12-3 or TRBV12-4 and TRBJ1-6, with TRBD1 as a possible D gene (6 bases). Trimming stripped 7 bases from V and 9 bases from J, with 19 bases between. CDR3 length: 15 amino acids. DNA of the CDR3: TGTGCCAGCACCTTAGGGGGGGGTTCTGGTTCACCCCTCCACTTT. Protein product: CASTLGGGSGSPLHF.

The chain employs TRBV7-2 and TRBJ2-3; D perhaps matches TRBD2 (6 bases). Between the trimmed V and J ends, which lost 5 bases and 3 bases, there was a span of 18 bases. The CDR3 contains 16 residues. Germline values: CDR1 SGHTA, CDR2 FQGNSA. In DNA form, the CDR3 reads TGTGCCAGCAGCCCAGGTGGCGGGGCGGGGACAGATACGCAGTATTTT. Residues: CASSPGGGAGTDTQYF. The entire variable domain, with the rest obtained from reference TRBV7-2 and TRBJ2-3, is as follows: GAGVSQSPSNKVTEKGKDVELRCDPISGHTALYWYRQSLGQGLEFLIYFQGNSAPDKSGLPSDRFSAERTGGSVSTLTIQRTQQEDSAVYLCASSPGGGAGTDTQYFGPGTRLTVL.

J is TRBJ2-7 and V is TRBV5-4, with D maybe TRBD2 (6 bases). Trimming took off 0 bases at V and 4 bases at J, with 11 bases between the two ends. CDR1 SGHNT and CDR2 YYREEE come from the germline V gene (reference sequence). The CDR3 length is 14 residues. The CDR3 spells CASSLAGAGYEQYF. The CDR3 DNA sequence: TGTGCCAGCAGCTTGGCCGGGGCGGGGTACGAGCAGTACTTC.

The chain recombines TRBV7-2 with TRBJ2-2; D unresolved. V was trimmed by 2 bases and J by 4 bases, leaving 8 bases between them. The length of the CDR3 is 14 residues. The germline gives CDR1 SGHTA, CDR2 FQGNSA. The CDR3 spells CASSLSRVTGELFF. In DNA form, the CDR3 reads TGTGCCAGCAGCTTAAGTCGGGTCACCGGGGAGCTGTTTTTT. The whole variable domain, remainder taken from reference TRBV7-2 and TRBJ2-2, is GAGVSQSPSNKVTEKGKDVELRCDPISGHTALYWYRQSLGQGLEFLIYFQGNSAPDKSGLPSDRFSAERTGGSVSTLTIQRTQQEDSAVYLCASSLSRVTGELFFGEGSRLTVL.

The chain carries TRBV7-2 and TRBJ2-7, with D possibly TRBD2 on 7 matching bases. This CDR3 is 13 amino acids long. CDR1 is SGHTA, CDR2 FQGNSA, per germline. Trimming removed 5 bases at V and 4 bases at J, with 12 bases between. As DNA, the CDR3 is TGTGCCAGCAGCCCGGGGGGCAGGTACGAGCAGTACTTC. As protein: CASSPGGRYEQYF.

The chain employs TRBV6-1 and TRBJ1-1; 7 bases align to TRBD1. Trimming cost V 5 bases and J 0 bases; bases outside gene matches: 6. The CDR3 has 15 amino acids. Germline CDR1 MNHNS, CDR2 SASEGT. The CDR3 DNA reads TGTGCCAGCAGTCATCTCAGGGGGTTGAACACTGAAGCTTTCTTT. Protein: CASSHLRGLNTEAFF.

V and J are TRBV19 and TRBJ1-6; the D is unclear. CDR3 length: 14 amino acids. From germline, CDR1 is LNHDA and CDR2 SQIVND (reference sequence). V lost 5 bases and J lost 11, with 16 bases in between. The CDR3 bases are TGTGCCAGTAGTGTTGGACCTGCCGGGGCACCCCTCCACTTT. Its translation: CASSVGPAGAPLHF.